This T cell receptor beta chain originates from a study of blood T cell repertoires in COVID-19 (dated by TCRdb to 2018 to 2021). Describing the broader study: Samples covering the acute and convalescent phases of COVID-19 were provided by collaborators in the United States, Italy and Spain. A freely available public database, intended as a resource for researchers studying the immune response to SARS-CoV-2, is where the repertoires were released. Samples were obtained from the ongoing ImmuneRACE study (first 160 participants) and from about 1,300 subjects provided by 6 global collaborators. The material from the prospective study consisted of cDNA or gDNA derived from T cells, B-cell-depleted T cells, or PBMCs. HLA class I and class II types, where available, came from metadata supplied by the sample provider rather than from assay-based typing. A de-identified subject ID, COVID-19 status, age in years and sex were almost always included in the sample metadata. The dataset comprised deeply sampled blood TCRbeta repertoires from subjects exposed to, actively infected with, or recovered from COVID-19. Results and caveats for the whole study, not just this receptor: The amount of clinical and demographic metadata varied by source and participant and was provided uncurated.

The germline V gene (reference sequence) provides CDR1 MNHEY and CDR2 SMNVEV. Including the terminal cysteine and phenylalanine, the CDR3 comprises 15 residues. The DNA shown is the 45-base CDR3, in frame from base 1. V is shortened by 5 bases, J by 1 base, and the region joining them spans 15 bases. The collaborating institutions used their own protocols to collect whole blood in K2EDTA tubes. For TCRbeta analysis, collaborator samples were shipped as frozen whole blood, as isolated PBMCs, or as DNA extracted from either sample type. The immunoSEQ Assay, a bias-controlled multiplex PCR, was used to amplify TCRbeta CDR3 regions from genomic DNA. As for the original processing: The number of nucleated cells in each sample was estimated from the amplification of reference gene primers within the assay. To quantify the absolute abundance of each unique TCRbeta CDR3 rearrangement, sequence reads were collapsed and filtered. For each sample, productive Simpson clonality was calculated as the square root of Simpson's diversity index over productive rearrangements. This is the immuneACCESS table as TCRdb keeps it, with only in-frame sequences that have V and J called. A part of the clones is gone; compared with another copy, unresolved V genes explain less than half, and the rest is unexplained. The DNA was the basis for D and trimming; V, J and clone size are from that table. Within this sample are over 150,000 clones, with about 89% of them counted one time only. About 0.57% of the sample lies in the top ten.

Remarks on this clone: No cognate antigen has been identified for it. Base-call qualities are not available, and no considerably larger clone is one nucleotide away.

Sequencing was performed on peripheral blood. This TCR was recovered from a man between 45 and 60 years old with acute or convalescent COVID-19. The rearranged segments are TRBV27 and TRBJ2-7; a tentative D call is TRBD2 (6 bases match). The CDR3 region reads CASSPSEGQSYEQYF. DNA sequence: TGTGCCAGCAGTCCGTCGGAGGGCCAATCCTACGAGCAGTACTTC.